This T cell receptor beta chain originates from a study of blood T cell repertoires in COVID-19. About the study: Researchers got acute and convalescent COVID-19 samples from the United States, Italy and Spain. From T cells, B-cell-depleted T cells, or PBMCs came the material, which was cDNA or gDNA.

How the authors handled the data: The authors estimated nucleated cell counts from reference gene primer amplification. TCRdb keeps only in-frame clones here, not all; method: immunoSEQ multiplex PCR. V, J and clone size are those of that table, while D and trimming were read from the DNA. The data hold about 400,000 clones, with more than 80% observed a single time. CDR1 and CDR2 from the germline V gene are SGHDN and FVKESK. Germline trimming cut 4 bases from V and 2 bases from J; bases unmatched to any gene: 7. The CDR3 consists of 15 residues. The rearrangement uses TRBV14 and TRBJ1-2; TRBD1 aligns across 7 bases. Input material: peripheral blood. This TCR was sampled from a man aged 40-49 years with acute or convalescent COVID-19. The CDR3 DNA sequence: TGTGCCAGCAGCCCCCGACAGGGTGTAAACTATGGCTACACCTTC. Translation gives CASSPRQGVNYGYTF.